The clone carrying this T cell receptor (beta chain) has a handful of counts. Unsorted material relied on tens of millions of PBMCs as the source of genomic DNA. Several immunoSEQ 96-well plates shared each subset's DNA, each plate a replicate. Unsorted PBMC DNA underwent sequencing on ten immunoSEQ deep assay plates. The method was immunoSEQ multiplex PCR; TCRdb's version includes in-frame clones alone and lacks a portion of them. This sample has 400,000 to 600,000 clones; about 75% occur once, and the top ten carry around an eighth. This specimen comes from a study of shared clonotypes between healthy human individuals. Looked up from germline, CDR1 is KGHSY and CDR2 is FQNENV. V lost 3 bases, J lost 2 bases, and 8 bases lay in between. The CDR3 extends over 13 amino acids.

This receptor was identified in a woman aged 40 to 55 in good health. Some clones in this sample may be carry-over from other donors' samples. This chain links TRBV16 with TRBJ2-7; perhaps TRBD2 as D (5 bases). The sample was PBMCs. CDR3 nucleotides: TGTGCCAGCAGCCAGTCGGGGACCTACGAGCAGTACTTC. It is translated as CASSQSGTYEQYF.